This T cell receptor beta chain was captured in a study of blood T cell repertoires in COVID-19. In the study overall: From the United States, Italy and Spain came samples of acute and convalescent COVID-19. In each case, the material was cDNA or gDNA derived from T cells, B-cell-depleted T cells, or PBMCs.

As originally analysed: Using reference gene primer amplification, nucleated cell counts were estimated. Sequencing used immunoSEQ multiplex PCR; TCRdb keeps in-frame clones, though not all of them. V and J calls and clone size are copied from that table; D and trimming were computed from the DNA. This sample has roughly 37,000 clones, with approximately 78% found just once. Germline V gene data show CDR1 as GTSNPN and CDR2 as SVGIG (reference sequence). V was pared by 1 base and J by 1 base, with 10 bases between. This CDR3 region has 14 residues. Sequencing was performed on peripheral blood. This clonotype originated in a man aged 55 to 70 with acute or convalescent COVID-19. This chain connects TRBV30 to TRBJ1-1; D unclear. The CDR3 DNA follows: TGTGCCTGGAGTGGACTCCAAACGAACACTGAAGCTTTCTTT. Translation gives CAWSGLQTNTEAFF. The full variable domain, with the rest looked up from reference TRBV30 and TRBJ1-1, is SQTIHQWPATLVQPVGSPLSLECTVEGTSNPNLYWYRQAAGRGLQLLFYSVGIGQISSEVPQNLSASRPQDRQFILSSKKLLLSDSGFYLCAWSGLQTNTEAFFGQGTRLTVV.